This T cell receptor beta chain originates from a study of graft-versus-host responses after intestinal transplantation. J was trimmed by 4 bases and V by 10 bases; bases with no gene match: 11. Germline V gives CDR1 MNHNS, CDR2 SASEGT. This CDR3 spans 15 amino acids. To note about this clone: Its antigen is still unknown.

Generated by immunoSEQ multiplex PCR, the TCRdb table keeps only in-frame clones and is missing some. The sample lists some 120,000 clones; 90% were seen once. This chain connects TRBV6-1 to TRBJ2-1, with 9 bases fitting TRBD1. The clonotype comes from a human donor who received an intestinal transplant. Sequenced material: unstimulated CD4+ T cells sorted from spleen or lymph node cells, taken before intestinal transplant. The CDR3 DNA reads as TGTGCCACCCAGGGACAGGGACGATCGTACAATGAGCAGTTCTTC. This gives the protein CATQGQGRSYNEQFF.